What follows are 14 T cell receptor beta chains derived from one specimen sequenced in a study of T cell repertoires in cytomegalovirus infection. TCRdb reprocessed the reads via MiXCR and lists one record per CDR3 protein. The sample lists 310,000 or so distinct CDR3 sequences, 15% to 20% occurring once. Material: PBMCs. These receptors all come from a human donor in good health (CMV status not recorded). Some clones in this sample may be carry-over from other donors' samples.

J is TRBJ1-2 and V is TRBV28; 8 bases are shared with TRBD1. From germline, CDR1 is MDHEN and CDR2 SYDVKM. V lost 2 bases to trimming and J lost 2 bases; unmatched junction nucleotides: 13. This CDR3 is 18 amino acids long. This chain's CDR3 is CASSLGWPTGAGNYGYTF. CDR3 nucleotides: TGTGCCAGCAGTTTAGGCTGGCCGACAGGGGCCGGGAACTATGGCTACACCTTC.

The chain couples TRBV27 to TRBJ2-5; TRBD1 aligns across 8 bases. Germline CDR1 and CDR2: MNHEY and SMNVEV (reference sequence). Trimming at V came to 1 base and at J to 6 bases, leaving 4 bases not matched to a gene. The CDR3 is made up of 14 amino acids. In nucleotides, the CDR3 is TGTGCCAGCAGTTTATGGACAGGGTCGCAGACCCAGTACTTC. This sequence encodes CASSLWTGSQTQYF.

The genes are TRBV12-3 or TRBV12-4 and TRBJ1-5; tentative D call: TRBD1 (5 bases). Deletions cut 6 bases from V and 3 bases from J, with 12 bases between. CDR3 length: 14 residues. CDR3 in amino acids: CASSLDSNNQPQHF. The CDR3 DNA reads TGTGCCAGCAGCCTCGACAGTAACAATCAGCCCCAGCATTTT.

This chain links TRBV4-1 with TRBJ1-4; the D is unclear. Trimming left V 0 bases short and J 0 bases short, with 8 bases between. The CDR3 is 16 amino acids. The germline CDR1 and CDR2 sequences are MGHRA and YSYEKL. The CDR3 nucleotides are TGCGCCAGCAGCCAAGATCCCCCTGCAACTAATGAAAAACTGTTTTTT. Translating gives CASSQDPPATNEKLFF.

A word on this clonotype: This sequence may be a read error, since a much larger clone differs from it by one base. This chain links TRBV27 with TRBJ2-7; 7 bases map to TRBD1. V dropped 6 bases and J dropped 3; count of bases not matched to a gene: 8. The CDR3 has 14 residues. In germline, CDR1 is MNHEY, CDR2 SMNVEV (reference sequence). The CDR3, as DNA: TGTGCCAGCAGGCCCGGGACAGTGGACTACGAGCAGTACTTC. Translated: CASRPGTVDYEQYF.

The chain employs TRBV7-8 and TRBJ2-7; D unresolved. Trimming stripped 3 bases from V and 4 bases from J, with 16 bases between. The CDR3 spans 15 residues. Germline loops: CDR1 SGHVS, CDR2 FQNEAQ. The DNA of the CDR3 is TGTGCCAGCAGCTTGGTTCCAGGAGAAAATTACGAGCAGTACTTC. It is translated as CASSLVPGENYEQYF.

This clonotype came up a few times. This chain joins TRBV10-3 and TRBJ2-1; weak D call: TRBD2 (5 bases). Trimming left V 0 bases short and J 12 bases short, with 15 bases between. This CDR3 comprises 14 residues. The V gene's germline CDR1 is ENHRY and CDR2 SYGVKD. CDR3 sequence (DNA): TGTGCCATCAGTGAGTCAAATCCGGGGTACCGGCAGTTCTTC. This codes for CAISESNPGYRQFF.

This clonotype was counted only a few times. The chain employs TRBV6-6 and TRBJ2-5; D is perhaps TRBD2 (5 bases). CDR3 length: 15 residues. The germline V gene has CDR1 MNHNY and CDR2 SVGAGI (reference sequence). V was pared by 2 bases and J by 6 bases, with 16 bases between. The CDR3 protein is CASSYPGLARQTQYF. In DNA, the CDR3 is TGTGCCAGCAGTTACCCCGGCCTAGCTCGGCAGACCCAGTACTTC.

Of note for this clonotype: The conserved phenylalanine or tryptophan is not found at the CDR3 terminus, so this likely reflects a read error. The chain joins TRBV12-3 or TRBV12-4 to TRBJ1-1; D is unresolved. The CDR3 has 13 residues. The V and J ends lost 6 bases and 3 bases respectively, with 11 bases between them. The CDR3 DNA is TGTGCCAGCAGCTCCGACGTGGACACTGAAGCTTTCTTG. It yields the protein CASSSDVDTEAFL.

The chain uses TRBV7-9 and TRBJ1-1; 10 bases match TRBD1. The CDR3 is 14 amino acids. V lost 8 bases and J lost 1; bases outside the gene matches: 4. Per the germline V gene, CDR1 is SEHNR and CDR2 is FQNEAQ (reference sequence). The CDR3 loop reads CASRTGGENTEAFF. The CDR3 DNA reads TGTGCCAGCCGGACAGGGGGTGAGAACACTGAAGCTTTCTTT.

Only a few counts were recorded for this clonotype. The chain uses TRBV5-4 and TRBJ2-2; no clear D. This CDR3 spans 16 amino acids. Trimming took off 1 base at V and 0 bases at J, with 10 bases between the two ends. The germline V gene encodes CDR1 SGHNT and CDR2 YYREEE (reference sequence). The CDR3 is CASSLSRTSNTGELFF. CDR3 sequence (DNA): TGTGCCAGCAGCTTGTCAAGAACCTCGAACACCGGGGAGCTGTTTTTT.

The chain uses TRBV12-3 or TRBV12-4 and TRBJ2-7; D might be TRBD2 (7 bases). The CDR3 contains 12 residues. V lost 6 bases to trimming and J lost 6 bases, with 12 bases between them. Written as DNA, the CDR3 is TGTGCCAGCAGGGGGAGGGGGGCCGAGCAGTACTTC. Its protein product is CASRGRGAEQYF.

V is TRBV5-6 and J is TRBJ2-7, with D possibly being TRBD2 (7 bases). V lost 0 bases and J 7 bases, leaving 17 bases between the germline ends. Germline V CDR1 and CDR2: SGHDT, YYEEEE. The CDR3 runs to 15 residues. This CDR3 reads CASSLVRGAFREQYF. The CDR3 DNA follows: TGTGCCAGCAGCTTGGTACGGGGGGCTTTCCGGGAGCAGTACTTC. Supplemented by reference TRBV5-6 and TRBJ2-7, the full variable domain reads DAGVTQSPTHLIKTRGQQVTLRCSPKSGHDTVSWYQQALGQGPQFIFQYYEEEERQRGNFPDRFSGHQFPNYSSELNVNALLLGDSALYLCASSLVRGAFREQYFGPGTRLTVT.

This clonotype has just a few counts. The J gene is TRBJ2-3, the V gene TRBV20-1, with 8 bases lining up with TRBD1. The CDR3 runs 13 residues. Trimming at V came to 3 bases and at J to 7 bases, leaving 6 bases not matched to a gene. In germline, CDR1 is DFQATT, CDR2 SNEGSKA (reference sequence). The CDR3 nucleotides read TGCAGTGCTAGCGCGGACAGGGCAAATACGCAGTATTTT. This sequence encodes CSASADRANTQYF.